The T cell receptor (beta chain) under discussion was sequenced for a study of T cell changes during pregnancy in multiple sclerosis (dated by TCRdb to the late 2010s). Study-wide context: The study looked at changes in the T cell repertoire across pregnancy in women with multiple sclerosis.

Details on this clone: Its antigen target is currently unknown. Base-call qualities are not available, and no considerably larger clone is one nucleotide away.

Receptors were amplified or captured by the immunoSEQ multiplex PCR assay. In its TCRdb copy, this immuneACCESS table keeps in-frame sequences only and misses some clones. Where compared with another copy, unresolved V genes explain less than half of these, and the others have no known cause. The sample includes 95,000 to 100,000 clones, with 90% to 95% observed a single time. Roughly 2% of the sample goes to the ten largest clones. Here the sequenced sample was peripheral blood, taken after pregnancy. This clonotype was obtained from a female donor in good health, enrolled as a control in a pregnancy study.

For the CDR3, the sequence is CASSPQVAGNTGELFF. DNA sequence: TGTGCCAGCTCACCCCAAGTAGCGGGCAACACCGGGGAGCTGTTTTTT. The V and J genes are TRBV18 and TRBJ2-2; TRBD2 agrees with 7 junctional bases. Compared with germline, V lacks 3 bases and J lacks 2 bases; bases without a gene match: 6. The germline V gene supplies CDR1 KGHSH and CDR2 LQKENI. The CDR3 measures 16 amino acids from cysteine to phenylalanine. Only the CDR3 DNA is retained, 48 bases long and in frame from the first base.